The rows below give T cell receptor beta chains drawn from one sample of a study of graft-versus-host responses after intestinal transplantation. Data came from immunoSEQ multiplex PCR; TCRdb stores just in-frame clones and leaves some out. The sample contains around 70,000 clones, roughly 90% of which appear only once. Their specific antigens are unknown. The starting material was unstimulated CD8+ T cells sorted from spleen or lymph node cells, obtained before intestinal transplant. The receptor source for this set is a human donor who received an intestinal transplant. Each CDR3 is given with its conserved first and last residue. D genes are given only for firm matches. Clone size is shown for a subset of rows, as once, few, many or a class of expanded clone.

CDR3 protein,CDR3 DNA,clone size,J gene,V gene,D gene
CASSKWGTEETQYF,TGTGCCAGCAGCAAATGGGGGACAGAAGAGACCCAGTACTTC,-,TRBJ2-5,TRBV21-1,-
CASSSIRGLATAGELFF,TGTGCCAGCAGTTCAATCCGGGGACTAGCGACGGCCGGGGAGCTGTTTTTT,-,TRBJ2-2,TRBV28,TRBD2
CASSLRANTGELFF,TGTGCCAGCAGTTTGCGGGCGAACACCGGGGAGCTGTTTTTT,-,TRBJ2-2,TRBV27,-
CASRLDREIGEAFF,TGTGCCAGCAGACTGGACAGGGAAATAGGTGAAGCTTTCTTT,-,TRBJ1-1,TRBV28,TRBD1
CASSLMTVSGNTIYF,TGTGCCAGCAGCTTAATGACAGTCTCTGGAAACACCATATATTTT,once,TRBJ1-3,TRBV11-2,-
CASSEYKGTGINNEQFF,TGTGCCAGCAGTGAATATAAGGGGACAGGGATCAACAATGAGCAGTTCTTC,-,TRBJ2-1,TRBV6-1,TRBD1
CASSYFVAGANVLTF,TGTGCCAGCAGTTACTTCGTCGCTGGGGCCAACGTCCTGACTTTC,once,TRBJ2-6,TRBV6-5,-
CASSLSGTVAYNEQFF,TGTGCCAGCAGTTTATCCGGGACAGTGGCCTACAATGAGCAGTTCTTC,-,TRBJ2-1,TRBV27,TRBD1
CASNPAELSYGYTF,TGTGCCAGCAACCCAGCGGAGCTCTCCTATGGCTACACCTTC,few,TRBJ1-2,TRBV28,-
CSVEEGRPSFSGANVLTF,TGCAGCGTTGAAGAGGGCAGACCCTCTTTCTCTGGGGCCAACGTCCTGACTTTC,-,TRBJ2-6,TRBV29-1,-
CASSVGQGALRNNEQFF,TGCGCCAGCAGTGTTGGACAGGGGGCTCTAAGAAACAATGAGCAGTTCTTC,-,TRBJ2-1,TRBV10-1,TRBD1
CASSAPPSGGHYEQYF,TGCGCCAGCAGCGCCCCCCCTAGCGGGGGTCACTACGAGCAGTACTTC,-,TRBJ2-7,TRBV4-1,TRBD2
CASSLSAGSPLHF,TGTGCTAGCAGCTTATCGGCGGGTTCACCCCTCCACTTT,-,TRBJ1-6,TRBV7-7,-